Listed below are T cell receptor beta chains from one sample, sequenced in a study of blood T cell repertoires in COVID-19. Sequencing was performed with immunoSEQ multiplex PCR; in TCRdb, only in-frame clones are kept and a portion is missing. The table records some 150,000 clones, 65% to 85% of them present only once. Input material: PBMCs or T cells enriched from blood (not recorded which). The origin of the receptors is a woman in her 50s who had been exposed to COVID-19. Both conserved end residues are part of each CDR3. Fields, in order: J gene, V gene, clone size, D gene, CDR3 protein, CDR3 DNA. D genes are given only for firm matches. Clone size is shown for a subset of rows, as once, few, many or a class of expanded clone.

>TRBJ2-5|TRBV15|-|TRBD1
CATSRPVDRESGQYF
TGTGCCACCAGCAGACCTGTGGACAGGGAGAGTGGCCAGTACTTC
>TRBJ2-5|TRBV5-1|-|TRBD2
CASSMGTSAYQETQYF
TGCGCCAGCAGCATGGGGACTAGCGCCTACCAAGAGACCCAGTACTTC
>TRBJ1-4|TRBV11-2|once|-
CASSLGHRDRDEKLFF
TGTGCCAGCAGCTTAGGTCACAGGGACCGAGATGAAAAACTGTTTTTT
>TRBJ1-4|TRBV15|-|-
CATSTTREISTNEKLFF
TGTGCCACCAGTACTACTAGGGAGATATCAACTAATGAAAAACTGTTTTTT
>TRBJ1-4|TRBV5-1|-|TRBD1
CASSLDRVEEKLFF
TGCGCCAGCAGCTTAGACAGGGTAGAGGAAAAACTGTTTTTT
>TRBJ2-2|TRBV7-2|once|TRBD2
CASSSLAGNTGELFF
TGTGCCAGCAGCAGCCTAGCGGGAAACACCGGGGAGCTGTTTTTT
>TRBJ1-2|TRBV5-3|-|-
CAIPVGINYGYTF
TGTGCCATTCCCGTCGGGATTAACTATGGCTACACCTTC
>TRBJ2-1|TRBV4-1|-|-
CASSQQTSSYNEQFF
TGCGCCAGCAGCCAACAGACTAGCTCCTACAATGAGCAGTTCTTC
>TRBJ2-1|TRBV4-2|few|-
CASSQVMRDEQFF
TGTGCCAGCAGCCAAGTTATGCGCGATGAGCAGTTCTTC
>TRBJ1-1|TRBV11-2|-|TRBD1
CASSLGTGANTEAFF
TGTGCCAGCAGCTTGGGGACAGGGGCGAACACTGAAGCTTTCTTT
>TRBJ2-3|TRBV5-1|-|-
CASTRGSGGASTDTQYF
TGCGCCAGCACCCGGGGGAGCGGAGGGGCTAGCACAGATACGCAGTATTTT
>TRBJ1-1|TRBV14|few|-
CASSQVPNTEAFF
TGTGCCAGCAGCCAAGTCCCTAACACTGAAGCTTTCTTT
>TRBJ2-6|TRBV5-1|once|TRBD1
CASSIGMTGGASGANVLTF
TGCGCCAGCAGCATTGGAATGACAGGGGGCGCCTCTGGGGCCAACGTCCTGACTTTC
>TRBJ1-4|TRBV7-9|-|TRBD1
CASSYRQGRIEKLFF
TGTGCCAGCAGCTACAGACAGGGCAGGATCGAAAAACTGTTTTTT
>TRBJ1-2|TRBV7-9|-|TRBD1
CASSRRQGAYGYTF
TGTGCCAGCAGCCGCAGACAGGGGGCCTATGGCTACACCTTC
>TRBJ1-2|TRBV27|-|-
CASSFSVGQAYPYGYTF
TGTGCCAGCAGTTTCTCCGTCGGCCAGGCCTATCCCTATGGCTACACCTTC
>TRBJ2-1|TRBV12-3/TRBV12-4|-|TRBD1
CASSFRGREQFF
TGTGCCAGCAGTTTTAGGGGGCGTGAGCAGTTCTTC
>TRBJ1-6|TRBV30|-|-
CAWSVPGNSPLHF
TGTGCCTGGAGTGTGCCAGGGAATTCACCCCTCCACTTT
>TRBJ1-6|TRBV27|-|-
CASSFLGRNSPLHF
TGTGCCAGCAGTTTTCTTGGGCGAAATTCACCCCTCCACTTT
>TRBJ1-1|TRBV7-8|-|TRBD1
CASSPLDRVLNTEAFF
TGTGCCAGCAGCCCACTGGACAGGGTTTTGAACACTGAAGCTTTCTTT
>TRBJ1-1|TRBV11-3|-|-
CASSRGNTEAFF
TGTGCCAGCAGTCGGGGGAACACTGAAGCTTTCTTT
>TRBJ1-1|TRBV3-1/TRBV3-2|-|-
CASSQGGGGSTTEAFF
TGTGCCAGCAGCCAAGGTGGGGGGGGCTCGACCACTGAAGCTTTCTTT
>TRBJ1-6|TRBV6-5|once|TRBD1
CASRKNRGNGSPLHF
TGTGCCAGCAGGAAAAACAGGGGAAATGGTTCACCCCTCCACTTT